The clone carrying this T cell receptor beta chain was recorded at least ten times. Its specificity is not known. This sample's time point: newly diagnosed GD, antithyroid drugs for less than 3 months. Scientists built the TCR library using RNA that was extracted from PBMCs. The CDR3 extends over 17 amino acids. The junction had 5 bases not matched to a gene; V was cut back by 1 base and J by 2 bases. Combining iRepertoire HTBI primers with Arm-PCR of CDR3 regions, the authors built TCR beta libraries. MiXCR was run by TCRdb on the multiplex PCR reads, yielding one entry per CDR3 protein. Of 450,000 to 650,000 distinct CDR3 sequences in the sample, roughly 16% were seen once. The data originate from a study of regulatory T cells in long-lasting Graves disease. Study outcomes and limitations: Persistent disease favored TRBV28, TRBJ1-2 and TRBJ2-5. Those with persistent disease had in common more public clonotypes (more than 2,500) than new patients (approximately 970).

This sample was shared with a second study, whose subject was T cells in Graves' hyperthyroidism and ophthalmopathy. That publication notes: Peripheral blood also featured most of the thyroid clonotypes expanded above 0.001.

This chain joins TRBV12-3 or TRBV12-4 and TRBJ1-2; the match to TRBD1 covers 12 bases. The source is a woman aged 35-60 years with Graves disease. Sample: peripheral blood mononuclear cells (PBMCs), taken at new diagnosis, from a patient treated with antithyroid drugs. The CDR3, as DNA: TGTGCCAGCAGTTTAGTCCCCGGGACAGGGGGCAACTATGGCTACACCTTC. Translation gives CASSLVPGTGGNYGYTF.